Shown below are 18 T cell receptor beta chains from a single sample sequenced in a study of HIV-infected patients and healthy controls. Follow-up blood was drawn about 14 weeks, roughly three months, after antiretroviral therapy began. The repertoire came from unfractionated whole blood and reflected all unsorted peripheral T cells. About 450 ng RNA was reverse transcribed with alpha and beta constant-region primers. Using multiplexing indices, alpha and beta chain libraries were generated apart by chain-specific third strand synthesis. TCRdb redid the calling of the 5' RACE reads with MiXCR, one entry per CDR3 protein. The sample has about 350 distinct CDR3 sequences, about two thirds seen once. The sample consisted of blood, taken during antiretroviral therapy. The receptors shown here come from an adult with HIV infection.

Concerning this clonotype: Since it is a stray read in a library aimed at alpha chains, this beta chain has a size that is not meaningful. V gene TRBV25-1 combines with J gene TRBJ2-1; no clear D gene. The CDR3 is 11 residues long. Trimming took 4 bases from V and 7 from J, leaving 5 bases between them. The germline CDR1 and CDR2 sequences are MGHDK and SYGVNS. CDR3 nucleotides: TGTGCCAGCAGTGGGGGAAATGAGCAGTTCTTC. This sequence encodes CASSGGNEQFF.

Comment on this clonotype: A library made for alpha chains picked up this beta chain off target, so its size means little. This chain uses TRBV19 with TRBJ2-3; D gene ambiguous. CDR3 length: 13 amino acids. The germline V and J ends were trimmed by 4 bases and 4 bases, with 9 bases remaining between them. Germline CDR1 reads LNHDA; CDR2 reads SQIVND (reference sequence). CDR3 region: CASSNQDPDTQYF. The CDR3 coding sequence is TGTGCCAGTAGTAACCAGGATCCAGATACGCAGTATTTT.

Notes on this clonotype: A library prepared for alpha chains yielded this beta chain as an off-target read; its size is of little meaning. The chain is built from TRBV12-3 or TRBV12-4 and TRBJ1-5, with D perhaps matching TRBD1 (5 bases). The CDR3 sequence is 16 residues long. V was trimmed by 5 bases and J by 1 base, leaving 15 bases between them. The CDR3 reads CASSPPPGPSNQPQHF. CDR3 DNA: TGTGCCAGCAGTCCCCCGCCGGGACCAAGCAATCAGCCCCAGCATTTT.

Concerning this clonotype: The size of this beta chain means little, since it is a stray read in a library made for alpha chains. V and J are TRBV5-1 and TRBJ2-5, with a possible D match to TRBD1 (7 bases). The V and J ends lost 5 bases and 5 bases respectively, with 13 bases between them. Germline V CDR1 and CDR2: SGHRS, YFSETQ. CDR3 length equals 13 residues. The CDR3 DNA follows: TGCGCCAGCAGAGACCCAGGGGGGGAGACCCAGTACTTC. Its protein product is CASRDPGGETQYF. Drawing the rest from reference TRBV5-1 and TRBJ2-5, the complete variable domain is KAGVTQTPRYLIKTRGQQVTLSCSPISGHRSVSWYQQTPGQGLQFLFEYFSETQRNKGNFPGRFSGRQFSNSRSEMNVSTLELGDSALYLCASRDPGGETQYFGPGTRLLVL.

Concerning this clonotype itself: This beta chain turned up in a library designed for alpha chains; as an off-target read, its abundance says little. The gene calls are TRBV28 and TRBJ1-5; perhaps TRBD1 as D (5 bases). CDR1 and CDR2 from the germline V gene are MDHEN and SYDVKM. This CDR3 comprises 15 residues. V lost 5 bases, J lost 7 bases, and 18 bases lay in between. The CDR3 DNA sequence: TGTGCCAGCAGTCCGAATTCTAAGGGGCTACAGCCCCAGCATTTT. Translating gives CASSPNSKGLQPQHF.

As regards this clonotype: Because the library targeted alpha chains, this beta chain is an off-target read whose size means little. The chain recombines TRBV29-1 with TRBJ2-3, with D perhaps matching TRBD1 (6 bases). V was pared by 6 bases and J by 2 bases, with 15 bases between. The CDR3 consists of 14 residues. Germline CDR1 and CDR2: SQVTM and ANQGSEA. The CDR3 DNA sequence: TGCAGCGTCAACGAGGGGGAGTACACAGATACGCAGTATTTT. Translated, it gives CSVNEGEYTDTQYF.

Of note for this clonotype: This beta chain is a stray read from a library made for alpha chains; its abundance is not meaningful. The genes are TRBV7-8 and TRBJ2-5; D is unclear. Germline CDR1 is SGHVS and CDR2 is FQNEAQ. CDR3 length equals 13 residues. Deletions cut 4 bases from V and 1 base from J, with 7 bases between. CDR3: CASSYQVQETQYF. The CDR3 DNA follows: TGTGCCAGCAGCTACCAAGTCCAAGAGACCCAGTACTTC.

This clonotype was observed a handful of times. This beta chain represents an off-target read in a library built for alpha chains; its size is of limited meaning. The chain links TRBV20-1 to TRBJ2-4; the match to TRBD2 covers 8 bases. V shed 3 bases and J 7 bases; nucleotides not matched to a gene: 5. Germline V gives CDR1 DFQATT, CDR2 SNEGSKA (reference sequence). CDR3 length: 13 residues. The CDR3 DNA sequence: TGCAGTGCTAGCGCGGGGGGCTTGAACATTCAGTACTTC. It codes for CSASAGGLNIQYF.

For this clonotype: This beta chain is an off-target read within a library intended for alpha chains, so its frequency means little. This chain's CDR3 is CASSTGNTEAFF. Written as DNA, the CDR3 is TGTGCCAGCAGTACAGGGAACACTGAAGCTTTCTTT. The rearrangement uses TRBV6-5 and TRBJ1-1; the D gene is possibly TRBD1 (5 bases). This CDR3 contains 12 residues. V was trimmed by 5 bases and J by 1 base, leaving 5 bases between them. Germline CDR1 and CDR2: MNHEY and SVGAGI.

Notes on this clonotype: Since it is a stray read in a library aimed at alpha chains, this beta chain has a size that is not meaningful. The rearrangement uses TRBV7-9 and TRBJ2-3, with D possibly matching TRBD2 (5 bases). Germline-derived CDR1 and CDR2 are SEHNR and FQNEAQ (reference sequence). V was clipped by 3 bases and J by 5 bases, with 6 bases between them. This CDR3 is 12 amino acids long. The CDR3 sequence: CASSFGGDTQYF. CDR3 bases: TGTGCCAGCAGCTTCGGAGGAGATACGCAGTATTTT.

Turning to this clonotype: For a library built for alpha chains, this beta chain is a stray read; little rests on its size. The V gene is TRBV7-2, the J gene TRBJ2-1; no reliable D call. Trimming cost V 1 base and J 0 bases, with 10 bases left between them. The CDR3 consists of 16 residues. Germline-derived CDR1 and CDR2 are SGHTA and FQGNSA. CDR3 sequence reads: CASSLGADGSYNEQFF. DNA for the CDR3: TGTGCCAGCAGCTTAGGGGCGGATGGCTCCTACAATGAGCAGTTCTTC.

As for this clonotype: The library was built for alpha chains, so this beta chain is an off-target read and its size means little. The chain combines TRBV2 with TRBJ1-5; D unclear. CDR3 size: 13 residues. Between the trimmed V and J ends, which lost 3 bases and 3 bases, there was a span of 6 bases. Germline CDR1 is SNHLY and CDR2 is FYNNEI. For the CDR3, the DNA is TGTGCCAGCAGTGACCAGCCCAATCAGCCCCAGCATTTT. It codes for CASSDQPNQPQHF.

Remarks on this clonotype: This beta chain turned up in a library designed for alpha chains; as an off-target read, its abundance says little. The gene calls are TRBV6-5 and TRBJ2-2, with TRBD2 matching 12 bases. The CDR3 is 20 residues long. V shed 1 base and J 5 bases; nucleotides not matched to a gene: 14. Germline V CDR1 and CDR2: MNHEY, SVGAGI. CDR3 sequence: CASSYFVPVTSGRGTGELFF. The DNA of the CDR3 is TGTGCCAGCAGTTACTTTGTACCAGTGACTAGCGGGAGAGGGACCGGGGAGCTGTTTTTT.

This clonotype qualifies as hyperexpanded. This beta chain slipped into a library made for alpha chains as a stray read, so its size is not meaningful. CDR3 in amino acids: CASSQRDGEQYF. In DNA, the CDR3 is TGTGCCAGTAGCCAGCGGGATGGGGAGCAGTACTTC. The J gene is TRBJ2-7, the V gene TRBV19; 7 bases map to TRBD2. The CDR3 sequence is 12 residues long. Germline values: CDR1 LNHDA, CDR2 SQIVND (reference sequence). V was clipped by 6 bases and J by 7 bases; unmatched bases: 6. Drawing the rest from reference TRBV19 and TRBJ2-7, the complete variable domain is DGGITQSPKYLFRKEGQNVTLSCEQNLNHDAMYWYRQDPGQGLRLIYYSQIVNDFQKGDIAEGYSVSREKKESFPLTVTSAQKNPTAFYLCASSQRDGEQYFGPGTRLTVT.

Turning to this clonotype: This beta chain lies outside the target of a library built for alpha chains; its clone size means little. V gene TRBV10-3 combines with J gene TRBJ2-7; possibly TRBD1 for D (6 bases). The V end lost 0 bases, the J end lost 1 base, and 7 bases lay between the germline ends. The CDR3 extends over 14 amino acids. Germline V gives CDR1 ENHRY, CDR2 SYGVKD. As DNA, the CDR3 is TGTGCCATCAGTGAGTCGAGGGGGTCCTACGAGCAGTACTTC. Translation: CAISESRGSYEQYF.

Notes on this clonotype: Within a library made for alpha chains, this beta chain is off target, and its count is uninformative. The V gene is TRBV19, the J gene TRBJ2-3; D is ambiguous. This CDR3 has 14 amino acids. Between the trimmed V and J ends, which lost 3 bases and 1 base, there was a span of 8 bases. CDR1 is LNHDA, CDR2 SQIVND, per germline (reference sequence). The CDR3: CASSMTWGTDTQYF. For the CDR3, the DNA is TGTGCCAGTAGTATGACGTGGGGCACAGATACGCAGTATTTT.

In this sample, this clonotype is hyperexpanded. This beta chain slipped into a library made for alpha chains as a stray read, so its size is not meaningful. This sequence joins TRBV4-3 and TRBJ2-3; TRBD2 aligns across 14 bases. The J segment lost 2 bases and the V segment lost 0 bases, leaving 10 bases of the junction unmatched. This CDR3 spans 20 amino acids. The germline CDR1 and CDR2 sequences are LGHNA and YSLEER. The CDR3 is CASSQDPTTSGRANTDTQYF. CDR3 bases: TGCGCCAGCAGCCAAGATCCCACGACTAGCGGGAGGGCCAACACAGATACGCAGTATTTT.

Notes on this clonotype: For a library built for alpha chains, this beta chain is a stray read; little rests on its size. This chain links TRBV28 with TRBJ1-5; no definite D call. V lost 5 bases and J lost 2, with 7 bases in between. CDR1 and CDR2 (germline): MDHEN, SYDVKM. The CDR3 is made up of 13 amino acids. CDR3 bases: TGTGCCAGCAGTCTTACAGGCAATCAGCCCCAGCATTTT. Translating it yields CASSLTGNQPQHF.